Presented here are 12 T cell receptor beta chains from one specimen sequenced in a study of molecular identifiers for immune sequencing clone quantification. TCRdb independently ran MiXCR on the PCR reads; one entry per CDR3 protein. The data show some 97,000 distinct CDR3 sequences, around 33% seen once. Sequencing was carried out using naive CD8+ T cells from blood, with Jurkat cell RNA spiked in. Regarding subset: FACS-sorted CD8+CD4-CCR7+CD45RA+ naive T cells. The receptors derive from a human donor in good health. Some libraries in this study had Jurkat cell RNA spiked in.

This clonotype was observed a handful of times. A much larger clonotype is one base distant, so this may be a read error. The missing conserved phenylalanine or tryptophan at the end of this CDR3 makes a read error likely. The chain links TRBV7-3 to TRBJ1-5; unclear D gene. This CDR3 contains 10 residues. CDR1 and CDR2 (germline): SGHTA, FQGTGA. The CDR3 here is CAGSPPPQHI. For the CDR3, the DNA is TGTGCCGGCAGCCCTCCTCCCCAGCATATT.

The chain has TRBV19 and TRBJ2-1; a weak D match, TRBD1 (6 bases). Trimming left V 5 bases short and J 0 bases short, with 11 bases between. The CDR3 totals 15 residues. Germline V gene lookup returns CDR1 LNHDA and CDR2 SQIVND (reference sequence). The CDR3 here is CASSGGQSSYNEQFF. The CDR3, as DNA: TGTGCCAGTAGTGGGGGCCAAAGCTCCTACAATGAGCAGTTCTTC.

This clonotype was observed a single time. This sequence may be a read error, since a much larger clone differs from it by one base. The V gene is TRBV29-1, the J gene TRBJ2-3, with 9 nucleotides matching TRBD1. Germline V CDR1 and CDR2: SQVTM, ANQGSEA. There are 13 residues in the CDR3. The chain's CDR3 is CSVRTGATVTQYF. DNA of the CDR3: TGCAGCGTAAGGACAGGGGCCACAGTTACGCAGTATTTT.

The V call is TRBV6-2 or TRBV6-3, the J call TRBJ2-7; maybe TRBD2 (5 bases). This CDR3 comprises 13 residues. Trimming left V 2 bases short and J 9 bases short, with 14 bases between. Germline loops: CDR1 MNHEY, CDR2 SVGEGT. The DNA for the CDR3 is TGTGCCAGCAGTTACGGCTCCGGGGTGGCGCAGTACTTC. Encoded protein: CASSYGSGVAQYF.

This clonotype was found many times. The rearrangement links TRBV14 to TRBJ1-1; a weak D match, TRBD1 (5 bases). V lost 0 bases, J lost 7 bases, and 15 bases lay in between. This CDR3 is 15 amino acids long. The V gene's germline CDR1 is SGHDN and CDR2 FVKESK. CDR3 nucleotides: TGTGCCAGCAGCCAAGATCGGGGCAGGGCTTATGAAGCTTTCTTT. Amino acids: CASSQDRGRAYEAFF.

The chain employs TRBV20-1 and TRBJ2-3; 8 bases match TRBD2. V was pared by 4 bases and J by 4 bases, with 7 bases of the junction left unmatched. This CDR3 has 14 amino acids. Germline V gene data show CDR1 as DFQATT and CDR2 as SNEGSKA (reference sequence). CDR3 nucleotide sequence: TGCAGTGCTACGACTAGCGAAGGATCAGATACGCAGTATTTT. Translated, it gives CSATTSEGSDTQYF.

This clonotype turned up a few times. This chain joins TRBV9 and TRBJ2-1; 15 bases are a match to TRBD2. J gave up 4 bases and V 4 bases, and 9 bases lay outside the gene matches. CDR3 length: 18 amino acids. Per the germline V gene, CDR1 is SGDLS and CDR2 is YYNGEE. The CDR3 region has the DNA TGTGCCAGCAGCTCCGGGACTAGCGGGAGGAGTCGGTACAATGAGCAGTTCTTC. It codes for CASSSGTSGRSRYNEQFF.

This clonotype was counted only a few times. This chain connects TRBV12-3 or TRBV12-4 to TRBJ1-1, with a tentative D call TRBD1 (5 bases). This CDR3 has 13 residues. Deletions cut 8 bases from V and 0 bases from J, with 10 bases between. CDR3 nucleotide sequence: TGTGCCAGCGAACAGGACCTGAACACTGAAGCTTTCTTT. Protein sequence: CASEQDLNTEAFF.

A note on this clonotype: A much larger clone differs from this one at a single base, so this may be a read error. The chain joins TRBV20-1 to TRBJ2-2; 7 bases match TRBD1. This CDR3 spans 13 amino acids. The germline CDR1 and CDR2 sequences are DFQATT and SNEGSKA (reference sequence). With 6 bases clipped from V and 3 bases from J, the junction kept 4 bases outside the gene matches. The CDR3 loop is CSANRGDTGELFF. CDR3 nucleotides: TGCAGTGCCAACAGGGGAGACACCGGGGAGCTGTTTTTT.

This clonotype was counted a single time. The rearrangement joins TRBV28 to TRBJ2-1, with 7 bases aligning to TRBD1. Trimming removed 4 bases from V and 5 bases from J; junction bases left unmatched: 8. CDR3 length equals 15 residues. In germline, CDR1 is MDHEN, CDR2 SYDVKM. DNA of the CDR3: TGTGCCAGCAGTTGGCTACCGGGACAGCACAATGAGCAGTTCTTC. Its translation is CASSWLPGQHNEQFF.

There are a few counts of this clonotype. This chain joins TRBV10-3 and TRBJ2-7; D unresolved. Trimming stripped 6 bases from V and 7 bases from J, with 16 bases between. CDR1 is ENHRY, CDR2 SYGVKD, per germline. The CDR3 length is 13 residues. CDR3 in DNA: TGTGCCATCAGCGAAGTGAGAGTTCAGGAGCAGTACTTC. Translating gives CAISEVRVQEQYF.

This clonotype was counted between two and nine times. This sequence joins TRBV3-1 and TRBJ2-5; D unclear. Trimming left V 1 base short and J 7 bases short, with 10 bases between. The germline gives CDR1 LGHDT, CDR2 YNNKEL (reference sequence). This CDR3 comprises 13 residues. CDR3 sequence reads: CASSQALDGTQYF. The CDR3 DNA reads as TGTGCCAGCAGCCAAGCCTTAGACGGGACCCAGTACTTC.